Described below is a single T cell receptor (beta chain) sequence and its context. Antigen: not known. The germline gives CDR1 MDHEN, CDR2 SYDVKM. CDR3 length: 15 amino acids. V was pared by 2 bases and J by 0 bases, with 8 bases between. This entry is derived from a study of OX40 agonist ivuxolimab in advanced cancers. For the study at large: The dose-escalation cohort had hepatocellular carcinoma, melanoma, renal cell or head and neck cancer. Points from the study as a whole: The authors did not determine the antigen specificity of the expanded peripheral T cells. Also showing low normalized T-cell clonal expansion were some of the nonresponders. Both blood CD4+ and CD8+ T cells showed clonal growth by week 6 at 0.1 to 3.0 mg/kg.

Assay used: immunoSEQ multiplex PCR; TCRdb lists only in-frame clones, some missing. This table has about 95,000 clones, about 85% appearing once. The genes are TRBV28 and TRBJ1-5; no reliable D call. The starting material was CD4+ or CD8+ T cells sorted from blood, obtained in a trial of the OX40 agonist ivuxolimab. The TCR was taken from an adult with an advanced solid tumor such as melanoma, head and neck, liver or kidney cancer. Here the CDR3 DNA reads TGTGCCAGCAGTTTAGTAGGACTTAGCAATCAGCCCCAGCATTTT. Its translation is CASSLVGLSNQPQHF.